The 24 T cell receptor beta chains below were found in one sample sequenced in a study of neurological immune-mediated disorders. MiXCR, run by TCRdb on the 5' RACE reads, gives a single entry per CDR3 protein. Of over 75,000 distinct CDR3 sequences in the sample, 5% to 6% are singletons; the top ten hold 6.5% to 9%. Time point given: longitudinal time-point 2. The specimen sequenced was PBMCs. The receptor source for this set is a woman aged 55-69 years with multiple sclerosis.

This clonotype was recorded at least ten times. This chain joins TRBV5-1 and TRBJ2-1, with TRBD2 matching over 10 bases. This CDR3 is built from 14 residues. The germline V gene has CDR1 SGHRS and CDR2 YFSETQ. Unmatched junction bases numbered 3, after V lost 1 base and J lost 8 bases. The chain's CDR3 is CASSLKTSGDEQFF. In DNA form, the CDR3 reads TGCGCCAGCAGCTTGAAAACTAGCGGGGATGAGCAGTTCTTC.

Ten or more counts support this clonotype. The rearrangement uses TRBV20-1 and TRBJ2-7; 9 nucleotides line up with TRBD1. This CDR3 is 15 amino acids long. Germline CDR1 is DFQATT and CDR2 is SNEGSKA (reference sequence). The trim removed 0 bases at V and 3 bases at J, leaving 6 bases unmatched. This CDR3 reads CSAREPLTGGYEQYF. The DNA for the CDR3 is TGCAGTGCTAGAGAGCCCCTGACAGGGGGCTACGAGCAGTACTTC.

The chain joins TRBV27 to TRBJ2-7; tentatively, D is TRBD2 (6 bases). The CDR3 is 13 amino acids. Trimming took 4 bases from V and 7 from J, leaving 14 bases between them. Germline CDR1 is MNHEY and CDR2 is SMNVEV (reference sequence). CDR3 DNA sequence: TGTGCCAGCAGTTGGGGCCGGACTACAGAGCAGTACTTC. Translated, it gives CASSWGRTTEQYF.

Concerning this clonotype itself: This could be a read error, since a much larger clone is one nucleotide away. Because the CDR3 is missing its conserved closing phenylalanine or tryptophan, this is likely a read error. The CDR3 region is CASSLAGQEHEQFL. The CDR3, as DNA: TGCGCCAGCAGCTTGGCGGGACAGGAACATGAGCAGTTCTTA. This sequence joins TRBV5-1 and TRBJ2-1; 8 bases line up with TRBD1. Trimming took 0 bases from V and 8 from J; bases not matched to a gene: 4. The CDR3 has 14 amino acids. The germline CDR1 and CDR2 sequences are SGHRS and YFSETQ.

This clonotype was picked up many times. The chain carries TRBV5-1 and TRBJ2-7; TRBD1 agrees at 11 bases. The germline V gene encodes CDR1 SGHRS and CDR2 YFSETQ. The CDR3 is made up of 14 amino acids. V shed 4 bases and J 4 bases; nucleotides not matched to a gene: 4. CDR3 bases: TGCGCCAGCAGCACGGACAGGGGGCGATACGAGCAGTACTTC. Translated, it gives CASSTDRGRYEQYF.

This clonotype was recorded at least ten times. This chain links TRBV12-3 or TRBV12-4 with TRBJ2-7; a weak D match, TRBD2 (6 bases). The V end lost 4 bases, the J end lost 6 bases, and 13 bases lay between the germline ends. The CDR3 has 13 residues. Here the CDR3 DNA reads TGTGCCAGCAGTTCCCGCATGGAGGGCGAGCAGTACTTC. This codes for CASSSRMEGEQYF.

This clonotype has a count of ten or more. The genes are TRBV27 and TRBJ2-7; a weak D match, TRBD1 (5 bases). This CDR3 contains 15 residues. Trimming stripped 7 bases from V and 1 base from J, with 17 bases between. Germline CDR1 reads MNHEY; CDR2 reads SMNVEV (reference sequence). CDR3 region: CASNTLTDKSYEQYF. In nucleotides, the CDR3 is TGTGCCAGCAATACTTTGACAGATAAATCCTACGAGCAGTACTTC.

This clonotype has a count of ten or more. The chain employs TRBV11-2 and TRBJ1-1; 9 bases are shared with TRBD1. This CDR3 is 15 amino acids long. Per the germline V gene, CDR1 is SGHAT and CDR2 is FQNNGV. Unmatched junction bases numbered 7, after V lost 5 bases and J lost 3 bases. CDR3 in amino acids: CASSQDRGAYTEAFF. The CDR3 bases are TGTGCCAGCAGCCAGGACAGGGGAGCGTACACTGAAGCTTTCTTT.

This clonotype showed up many times. The genes are TRBV24-1 and TRBJ2-2; TRBD1 matches 8 bases. Losses at the gene ends were 5 bases for V and 2 bases for J; bases not matched to a gene: 9. This CDR3 contains 17 residues. Germline CDR1 and CDR2: KGHDR and SFDVKD. The chain's CDR3 is CATSARFGTGNTGELFF. CDR3 bases: TGTGCCACCAGTGCCCGTTTCGGGACAGGCAACACCGGGGAGCTGTTTTTT.

This clonotype was detected many times. The CDR3 loop reads CATSSFGTLTYEQYF. The CDR3 region has the DNA TGTGCCACCAGCAGCTTCGGGACTCTTACCTACGAGCAGTACTTC. The chain links TRBV15 to TRBJ2-7; perhaps TRBD2 as D (6 bases). The V gene's germline CDR1 is LNHNV and CDR2 YYDKDF (reference sequence). V lost 3 bases and J 2 bases, leaving 14 bases between the germline ends. The CDR3 runs to 15 residues. The full variable domain, its missing parts supplied by reference TRBV15 and TRBJ2-7, is DAMVIQNPRYQVTQFGKPVTLSCSQTLNHNVMYWYQQKSSQAPKLLFHYYDKDFNNEADTPDNFQSRRPNTSFCFLDIRSPGLGDTAMYLCATSSFGTLTYEQYFGPGTRLTVT.

This clonotype has at least ten counts. The chain employs TRBV28 and TRBJ1-2, with 8 bases matching TRBD1. The CDR3 totals 13 residues. In germline, CDR1 is MDHEN, CDR2 SYDVKM. Losses at the gene ends were 5 bases for V and 8 bases for J; bases not matched to a gene: 7. CDR3 DNA: TGTGCCAGCAGTCCAGACAGGGGTCGGGGCTACACCTTC. It codes for CASSPDRGRGYTF.

This clonotype was recorded many times. This chain uses TRBV10-3 with TRBJ2-7, with 7 positions matching TRBD1. The CDR3 runs to 14 residues. Germline-derived CDR1 and CDR2 are ENHRY and SYGVKD. V shed 5 bases, J shed 1 base, and the junction held 5 bases outside the gene matches. CDR3 loop: CAISPQGVSYEQYF. In DNA, the CDR3 is TGTGCCATCAGTCCTCAGGGGGTGTCCTACGAGCAGTACTTC.

This clonotype was detected a few times. J is TRBJ2-1 and V is TRBV3-1; 9 nucleotides line up with TRBD1. CDR1 is LGHDT and CDR2 is YNNKEL in the germline V gene (reference sequence). V was clipped by 4 bases and J by 7 bases; unmatched bases: 8. This CDR3 contains 15 residues. This chain's CDR3 is CASSRRTGVENEQFF. The CDR3 DNA follows: TGTGCCAGCAGCCGCCGGACAGGGGTGGAAAATGAGCAGTTCTTC.

This clonotype was picked up many times. Its ends do not fully match the called genes, so a read error is possible. This sequence joins TRBV12-3 or TRBV12-4 and TRBJ1-2; weak D call: TRBD1 (5 bases). The CDR3 runs to 11 residues. The CDR3 nucleotides are TGCGCCACGGGGGGAATCGGTGGCTACACCTTC. Amino acids: CATGGIGGYTF.

This clonotype was found a few times. This sequence joins TRBV5-1 and TRBJ1-6; no firm D call. Germline CDR1 is SGHRS and CDR2 is YFSETQ. The germline V and J ends were trimmed by 0 bases and 5 bases, with 15 bases remaining between them. CDR3 length equals 17 residues. The CDR3 region has the DNA TGCGCCAGCAGCTTGGCCAAGGGTGGCCGCAATAATTCACCCCTCCACTTT. Translated: CASSLAKGGRNNSPLHF.

Many counts were recorded for this clonotype. This chain links TRBV20-1 with TRBJ1-4; D is uncertain. The CDR3 is made up of 13 amino acids. The V end was cut by 0 bases, the J end by 8 bases, with 10 bases between. Germline assignment: CDR1 DFQATT and CDR2 SNEGSKA (reference sequence). The chain's CDR3 is CSARDGRNEKLFF. CDR3 nucleotide sequence: TGCAGTGCTAGAGATGGTCGTAACGAAAAACTGTTTTTT.

In this sample, this clonotype turned up many times. The chain joins TRBV7-8 to TRBJ2-5, with D tentatively TRBD2 (5 bases). The CDR3 contains 14 residues. The V gene lost 2 bases and the J gene lost 5 bases, with 12 bases spanning the gap. The germline gives CDR1 SGHVS, CDR2 FQNEAQ. The DNA of the CDR3 is TGTGCCAGCAGCTTAACGGCAGGACTGGAGACCCAGTACTTC. Amino acids: CASSLTAGLETQYF.

The sample holds many counts of this clonotype. The chain has TRBV20-1 and TRBJ2-7, with D perhaps matching TRBD1 or TRBD2 (6 bases each). The CDR3 spans 20 residues. CDR1 DFQATT and CDR2 SNEGSKA come from the germline V gene (reference sequence). With 6 bases removed from V and 0 bases from J, the gap between germline ends came to 33 bases. CDR3 residues: CSARGRGGSKRGYSSYEQYF. The CDR3 DNA is TGCAGTGCCCGGGGCAGGGGAGGTTCGAAAAGGGGATACAGCTCCTACGAGCAGTACTTC.

This clonotype was observed many times. The chain combines TRBV3-1 with TRBJ2-1; the D is unclear. CDR3 length: 13 amino acids. CDR1 and CDR2 from the germline V gene are LGHDT and YNNKEL (reference sequence). The germline V and J ends were trimmed by 4 bases and 10 bases, with 14 bases remaining between them. The CDR3 loop is CASSLTSRSEQFF. DNA for the CDR3: TGTGCCAGCAGCCTCACCTCTAGAAGCGAGCAGTTCTTC.

This clonotype was counted many times. The CDR3 region has the DNA TGTGCCAGCAACCAGGGTCGGCGGGGAGCTTTCTTT. It specifies CASNQGRRGAFF. J is TRBJ1-1 and V is TRBV6-1; D possibly corresponds to TRBD1 (5 bases). V was shortened by 7 bases and J by 10 bases, with 16 bases between the two germline ends. The V gene's germline CDR1 is MNHNS and CDR2 SASEGT. The CDR3 is 12 residues long.

Remarks on this clonotype: A much larger clone sits a single nucleotide away, making a read error possible. This sequence joins TRBV7-8 and TRBJ2-7; tentative D call: TRBD2 (5 bases). The CDR3 length is 14 residues. V was cut by 5 bases and J by 0 bases, with 11 bases left in between. Germline V lookup: CDR1 SGHVS, CDR2 FQNEAQ. The CDR3 here is CASSDGLFSYEQYF. The CDR3 DNA follows: TGTGCCAGCAGCGACGGACTGTTCTCCTACGAGCAGTACTTC.

This clonotype was recorded many times. The chain has TRBV5-1 and TRBJ1-1, with no clear D. V was clipped by 0 bases and J by 6 bases, with 9 bases between them. Germline CDR1 SGHRS, CDR2 YFSETQ. The CDR3 is 13 residues long. The CDR3 here is CASSLAGQAEAFF. In DNA form, the CDR3 reads TGCGCCAGCAGCTTGGCCGGGCAGGCTGAAGCTTTCTTT.

The J gene is TRBJ1-4, the V gene TRBV18, with 9 bases identical to TRBD1. This CDR3 contains 14 residues. CDR1 is KGHSH and CDR2 is LQKENI in the germline V gene. Trimming at V came to 4 bases and at J to 5 bases, leaving 2 bases not matched to a gene. CDR3: CASSRGQGNEKLFF. In DNA, the CDR3 is TGTGCCAGCTCACGAGGACAGGGGAATGAAAAACTGTTTTTT.

There are many counts of this clonotype. The chain links TRBV10-2 to TRBJ1-3; 7 nucleotides agree with TRBD1. Germline V gene data show CDR1 as WSHSY and CDR2 as SAAADI. The length of the CDR3 is 15 residues. Trimming at V came to 5 bases and at J to 0 bases, leaving 4 bases not matched to a gene. This CDR3 reads CASSWTGGSGNTIYF. The CDR3 bases are TGCGCCAGCAGTTGGACAGGAGGCTCTGGAAACACCATATATTTT.